This T cell receptor (beta chain) was captured by sequencing in a study of cytomegalovirus exposure and HLA in healthy donors. This CDR3 spans 14 amino acids. Trimming removed 4 bases from V and 7 bases from J; junction bases left unmatched: 7. Germline CDR1 reads SGHAT; CDR2 reads FQNNGV. This clone was counted once. PCR was performed using 60 Vbeta and 13 Jbeta primers. Libraries were prepared by immunoSEQ multiplex PCR; TCRdb keeps only in-frame clonotypes and omits some of them. This sample has 130,000 to 150,000 clones; 70% to 80% occur once, and the top ten carry 2% to 2.5%. This sequence joins TRBV11-2 and TRBJ1-1; 9 bases are shared with TRBD1. The material sequenced was PBMCs. The TCR was taken from a woman under 30 in good health and CMV-seropositive. The DNA for the CDR3 is TGTGCCAGCAGCTCCCACAGGGGGCTGGTTGAAGCTTTCTTT. This sequence encodes CASSSHRGLVEAFF.